This T cell receptor (beta chain) was sequenced in a study of OX40 agonist ivuxolimab in advanced cancers. Whole-study context: Ivuxolimab is an agonistic anti-OX40 (CD134) antibody, and patients were treated with it. At doses from 0.01 to 10 mg/kg, patients were given intravenous ivuxolimab every 2 weeks.

This clone was counted a single time. Antigen unknown. Profiling relied on immunoSEQ multiplex PCR, and the TCRdb table lists in-frame clones only, not all of them. The sample lists about 83,000 clones; about 90% were seen once. Overall study findings and caveats: Relative to CD4+ cells, CD8+ T cells on average had more expanded clones. Some of the lowest clonal expansion was seen in partial responders at 0.1-3.0 mg/kg.

Per the germline V gene, CDR1 is SEHNR and CDR2 is FQNEAQ (reference sequence). This CDR3 is 14 amino acids long. With 2 bases removed from V and 8 bases from J, the gap between germline ends came to 15 bases. This clonotype was sampled from an adult with an advanced solid tumor such as melanoma, head and neck, liver or kidney cancer. The sample was CD4+ or CD8+ T cells sorted from blood, taken in a trial of the OX40 agonist ivuxolimab. This chain uses TRBV7-9 with TRBJ1-2; D remains unclear. The DNA for the CDR3 is TGTGCCAGCAGCTTAATTAAAGGGCCCCTGGGCTACACCTTC. This sequence encodes CASSLIKGPLGYTF.